This is a list of T cell receptor beta chains from one sample in a study of TIL therapy for anti-PD-1-resistant metastatic lung cancer. TCRdb's copy holds only in-frame clones and misses some; the assay was immunoSEQ multiplex PCR. The data contain roughly 57,000 clones, approximately 78% of them singletons. Here the sequenced sample was blood, taken at baseline. Every receptor here comes from a person between 25 and 80 years old with non-small cell lung cancer. Both conserved end residues are part of each CDR3. A D gene is named only where the DNA matches it firmly. Some rows mark clone size as missing; the rest say once, few, many or name a class of expanded clone.

cdr3_nt | cdr3_aa | d_call | j_call | v_call | clone_size
TGTGCCAGCAGTTTGCCGACTAGCGCGTGGGGGCATGAGCAGTTCTTC | CASSLPTSAWGHEQFF | TRBD2 | TRBJ2-1 | TRBV28 | -
TGTGCCAGCAGCTGGTCGGGGGACGTTGGCTACACCTTC | CASSWSGDVGYTF | - | TRBJ1-2 | TRBV7-2 | few
TGTGCCAGCAGCGAAGCGGGACTTCTTGGGAGGTTCTCTAGCACAGATACGCAGTATTTT | CASSEAGLLGRFSSTDTQYF | TRBD2 | TRBJ2-3 | TRBV7-6 | -
TGTGCCAGCAGCTTAGAGGGGGGCACTGAAGCTTTCTTT | CASSLEGGTEAFF | - | TRBJ1-1 | TRBV7-9 | -
TGTGCCTGGACGACGGGGGGGGCTCTTGAAAAACTGTTTTTT | CAWTTGGALEKLFF | - | TRBJ1-4 | TRBV30 | -
TGTGCCAGCAGCTTAGCTGAGACCCAGTACTTC | CASSLAETQYF | - | TRBJ2-5 | TRBV7-2 | -
TGCAGCGTTGTAGCGCCTACTACAGGCTACACCTTC | CSVVAPTTGYTF | - | TRBJ1-2 | TRBV29-1 | few
TGTGCCAGCAGCTTAACCGCGGGAGCTCGCTACGAGCAGTACTTC | CASSLTAGARYEQYF | TRBD2 | TRBJ2-7 | TRBV7-8 | -
TGCGCCAGCAGCCAAGATCGCGGGGGGCCTGGGGCCAACGTCCTGACTTTC | CASSQDRGGPGANVLTF | TRBD2 | TRBJ2-6 | TRBV4-1 | -
TGTGCCTGGAGTCCTGCAGGTTACGACATTCAGTACTTC | CAWSPAGYDIQYF | - | TRBJ2-4 | TRBV30 | -
TGCAGCGCTTCAGGGGAGTCAGGGAGCGAGACCCAGTACTTC | CSASGESGSETQYF | - | TRBJ2-5 | TRBV29-1 | -
TGCAGCGTTGGAGAGCTCAATCAGCCCCAGCATTTT | CSVGELNQPQHF | - | TRBJ1-5 | TRBV29-1 | -
TGTGCCAGCACCGAAAGGTACACCGGGGAGCTGTTTTTT | CASTERYTGELFF | - | TRBJ2-2 | TRBV6-5 | -
TGTGCCAGCAGTTTATTACCCTCTGGGGGGGGGTCGAACACCGGGGAGCTGTTTTTT | CASSLLPSGGGSNTGELFF | TRBD2 | TRBJ2-2 | TRBV28 | -
TGTGCCAGCAGCTTGGGTGACAGGGTGTCGGGCACTGAAGCTTTCTTT | CASSLGDRVSGTEAFF | TRBD1 | TRBJ1-1 | TRBV7-3 | -
TGTGCCAGCAGCCCCTCCTCGCGGGGAGTTAATCAGCCCCAGCATTTT | CASSPSSRGVNQPQHF | - | TRBJ1-5 | TRBV28 | -
TGTGCCATCCGGGGGATGAACACTGAAGCTTTCTTT | CAIRGMNTEAFF | - | TRBJ1-1 | TRBV10-3 | -
TGTGCCAGCAGCCCCTGGGACAGGGTAGGAGAGACCCAGTACTTC | CASSPWDRVGETQYF | TRBD1 | TRBJ2-5 | TRBV13 | -
TGTGCCAGCAGCTCAAAGGGGGGGAATGAAAAACTGTTTTTT | CASSSKGGNEKLFF | - | TRBJ1-4 | TRBV5-4 | -
TGTGCCAGCAGCGACGGGACAGGCCCCTACGAGCAGTACTTC | CASSDGTGPYEQYF | TRBD1 | TRBJ2-7 | TRBV7-8 | -
TGCGCCAGCAGCTTGGATGCTTGGATTAACTATGGCTACACCTTC | CASSLDAWINYGYTF | - | TRBJ1-2 | TRBV5-1 | -
TGTGCCAGCACGTTAGCGGGAGAAGTAGATACGCAGTATTTT | CASTLAGEVDTQYF | TRBD2 | TRBJ2-3 | TRBV25-1 | -
TGCGCCAGCAGCCAAGAGTTGGCAGTGGCTCAGCCCCAGCATTTT | CASSQELAVAQPQHF | - | TRBJ1-5 | TRBV4-3 | few
TGCAGCGTTGTTGGTAGCGGGAAGGTAGAGACCCAGTACTTC | CSVVGSGKVETQYF | TRBD2 | TRBJ2-5 | TRBV29-1 | -
TGTGCCAGCAGTTTTAGCGGCAGCACAGATACGCAGTATTTT | CASSFSGSTDTQYF | - | TRBJ2-3 | TRBV28 | -
TGTGCCAGCAGCTTGGGGTCGGGCAAAAACATTCAGTACTTC | CASSLGSGKNIQYF | - | TRBJ2-4 | TRBV5-4 | few
TGCAGTGGACAGACTAGCGGGGATACGCAGTATTTT | CSGQTSGDTQYF | TRBD2 | TRBJ2-3 | TRBV29-1 | -
TGCGCCAGCAGCCAAGCGTCCCGTTCCTATGGCTACACCTTC | CASSQASRSYGYTF | - | TRBJ1-2 | TRBV4-1 | -
TGCGCCAGCAGCTTCCAAGGGGGTCTGGACACCATATATTTT | CASSFQGGLDTIYF | - | TRBJ1-3 | TRBV5-1 | -
TGTGCCAGCAGCCAAGAGCTCGGGGGGCTGGGAGAGACCCAGTACTTC | CASSQELGGLGETQYF | - | TRBJ2-5 | TRBV3-1/TRBV3-2 | few
TGTGCCTGGAGTGGGGGTTTAGCGGGAGCCAGCTCCTACGAGCAGTACTTC | CAWSGGLAGASSYEQYF | TRBD2 | TRBJ2-7 | TRBV30 | -
TGTGCCAGCAGTTTAACTCCCACGGGACTAGCGGGCGAGGGGAATGAGCAGTTCTTC | CASSLTPTGLAGEGNEQFF | TRBD2 | TRBJ2-1 | TRBV28 | once
TGTGCCAGCAGCCGAAACCGGGAGTACAATGAGCAGTTCTTC | CASSRNREYNEQFF | - | TRBJ2-1 | TRBV28 | -
TGTGCCAGTAGTATTTCCCCCCATGGACAAGAGACCCAGTACTTC | CASSISPHGQETQYF | - | TRBJ2-5 | TRBV19 | -
TGTGCCAGCAGTTACCGACTTGGTACCGGGGAGCTGTTTTTT | CASSYRLGTGELFF | - | TRBJ2-2 | TRBV6-2/TRBV6-3 | few
TGCGCCAGCAAACAGGACCATAGCAATCAGCCCCAGCATTTT | CASKQDHSNQPQHF | - | TRBJ1-5 | TRBV5-1 | -
TGTGCCAGCAGCAACCTCGGACAGCCTAGGGGGGAGCTGTTTTTT | CASSNLGQPRGELFF | - | TRBJ2-2 | TRBV7-8 | -
TGTGCCAGCAGTTACTCGACGCAGGGGCACACCATATATTTT | CASSYSTQGHTIYF | - | TRBJ1-3 | TRBV6-6 | few
TGTGCCAGTAGCCCCACTAGCGGGGGGGCGCTAGAGCAGTTCTTC | CASSPTSGGALEQFF | TRBD2 | TRBJ2-1 | TRBV19 | -
TGCGCCAGCAGCGGAACCCCTGAGGAGGCCTACGAGCAGTACTTC | CASSGTPEEAYEQYF | - | TRBJ2-7 | TRBV5-1 | few
TGTGCCAGCAGCTTGAAGGTTAGCTCCTATAATTCACCCCTCCACTTT | CASSLKVSSYNSPLHF | - | TRBJ1-6 | TRBV5-6 | -
TGTGCCAGCTCACCGAAGGGACTAGCGGGAAATGAGCAGTTCTTC | CASSPKGLAGNEQFF | TRBD2 | TRBJ2-1 | TRBV18 | few
TGTGCCAGCAGCTTTGGGGACGGTGAGTTCTACGAGCAGTACTTC | CASSFGDGEFYEQYF | - | TRBJ2-7 | TRBV7-9 | -
TGTGCCAGCAGCATACAGGGGATTGGTGAAAAACTGTTTTTT | CASSIQGIGEKLFF | TRBD1 | TRBJ1-4 | TRBV5-4 | once
TGTGCCAGCGCTCGGCGGGGGGCGGCATCAAACGAGCAGTACTTC | CASARRGAASNEQYF | TRBD2 | TRBJ2-7 | TRBV19 | -
TGTGCCAGCTCCCCTGCGGGGCGGGCCTACAATGAGCAGTTCTTC | CASSPAGRAYNEQFF | - | TRBJ2-1 | TRBV27 | -
TGTGCCAGCAGCCAAGATTATCTAGCGGGACCAGCCTACGAGCAGTACTTC | CASSQDYLAGPAYEQYF | TRBD2 | TRBJ2-7 | TRBV4-2 | -
TGTGCCAGCCAGGGACAGACAAACATTCAGTACTTC | CASQGQTNIQYF | TRBD1 | TRBJ2-4 | TRBV7-9 | -
TGTGCCAGCAGCACGAGACTAGCGGGAGTGACCGGGGAGCTGTTTTTT | CASSTRLAGVTGELFF | TRBD2 | TRBJ2-2 | TRBV9 | -
TGTGCCAGCAGCCGCGGGGACCGCACAGATACGCAGTATTTT | CASSRGDRTDTQYF | - | TRBJ2-3 | TRBV11-2 | -
TGTGCCAGCAGCTTATACCCAGGAGGTAAAGAGACCCAGTACTTC | CASSLYPGGKETQYF | - | TRBJ2-5 | TRBV7-9 | -
TGTGCCAGCAGCCCCCCACCCCAGCTCACGACAGATACGCAGTATTTT | CASSPPPQLTTDTQYF | - | TRBJ2-3 | TRBV6-2/TRBV6-3 | -
TGTGCCAGCAGCTTATTCGCCTACGAGCAGTACTTC | CASSLFAYEQYF | - | TRBJ2-7 | TRBV7-2 | -
TGTGCCAGCAGCTCCGACAGAATCGATACGCAGTATTTT | CASSSDRIDTQYF | - | TRBJ2-3 | TRBV11-1 | -
TGTGCCACCAGTGAGGACAGGGGCTATGGCTACACCTTC | CATSEDRGYGYTF | TRBD1 | TRBJ1-2 | TRBV24-1 | few
TGTGCCAGCAGCCCTAGCGGGAGAACTTACAATGAGCAGTTCTTC | CASSPSGRTYNEQFF | TRBD2 | TRBJ2-1 | TRBV7-8 | -
TGTGCCAGTCTCACTAGCGGGAGTTCTGATGAGCAGTTCTTC | CASLTSGSSDEQFF | TRBD2 | TRBJ2-1 | TRBV5-4 | -
TGTGCCAGCAGTTATTCAGGGACTGGAAACACCATATATTTT | CASSYSGTGNTIYF | - | TRBJ1-3 | TRBV6-5 | -
TGTGCCAGCAGCTTAGCTGGGGGTGATAGGGAAGGCCATGGCTACACCTTC | CASSLAGGDREGHGYTF | - | TRBJ1-2 | TRBV7-9 | -
TGCGCCAGCAGCTTAGGGGGGGCTGATAATTCACCCCTCCACTTT | CASSLGGADNSPLHF | - | TRBJ1-6 | TRBV5-1 | few